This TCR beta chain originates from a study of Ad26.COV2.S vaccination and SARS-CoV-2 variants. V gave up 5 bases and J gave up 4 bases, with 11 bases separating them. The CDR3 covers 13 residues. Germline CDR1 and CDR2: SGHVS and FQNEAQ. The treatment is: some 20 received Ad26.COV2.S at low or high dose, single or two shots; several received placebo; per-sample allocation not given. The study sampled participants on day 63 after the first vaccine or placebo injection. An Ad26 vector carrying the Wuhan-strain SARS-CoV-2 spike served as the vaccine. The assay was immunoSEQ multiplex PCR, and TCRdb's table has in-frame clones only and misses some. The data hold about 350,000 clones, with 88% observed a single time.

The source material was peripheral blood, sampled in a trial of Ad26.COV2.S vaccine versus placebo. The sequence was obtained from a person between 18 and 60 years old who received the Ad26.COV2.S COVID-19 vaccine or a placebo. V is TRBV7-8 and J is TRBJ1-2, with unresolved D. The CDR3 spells CASSRGELYGYTF. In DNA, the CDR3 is TGTGCCAGCAGCCGCGGGGAGCTCTATGGCTACACCTTC.